The 19 T cell receptor beta chains reported below all come from one sample, sequenced in a study of cytomegalovirus exposure and HLA in healthy donors. The PCR used 60 Vbeta and 13 Jbeta primers. Here immunoSEQ multiplex PCR was the method, and the copy in TCRdb shows in-frame clones only, minus some. The sample contains around 200,000 clones, less than 90% of which appear only once. Sample: PBMCs. These TCRs come from a woman aged 25 to 39 in good health and CMV-seronegative.

This sequence joins TRBV5-1 and TRBJ2-2; 9 positions agree with TRBD1. V gave up 4 bases and J gave up 5 bases; unmatched junction bases: 6. From germline, CDR1 is SGHRS and CDR2 YFSETQ. This CDR3 has 15 amino acids. For the CDR3, the DNA is TGCGCCAGCAGCATTAGACAGGGGGAGACCGGGGAGCTGTTTTTT. Translating gives CASSIRQGETGELFF.

The chain links TRBV7-9 to TRBJ2-7, with D possibly TRBD1 on 6 matching bases. Germline values: CDR1 SEHNR, CDR2 FQNEAQ (reference sequence). V was cut by 6 bases and J by 2 bases, with 14 bases left in between. CDR3 length: 14 amino acids. CDR3 protein: CASSPDRLTYEQYF. CDR3 in DNA: TGTGCCAGCAGTCCCGACAGGCTAACCTACGAGCAGTACTTC. Full variable domain (rest looked up from reference TRBV7-9 and TRBJ2-7): DTGVSQNPRHKITKRGQNVTFRCDPISEHNRLYWYRQTLGQGPEFLTYFQNEAQLEKSRLLSDRFSAERPKGSFSTLEIQRTEQGDSAMYLCASSPDRLTYEQYFGPGTRLTVT.

The V call is TRBV28, the J call TRBJ1-5; D is uncertain. Between the trimmed V and J ends, which lost 2 bases and 7 bases, there was a span of 9 bases. The CDR3 consists of 13 residues. Germline CDR1 reads MDHEN; CDR2 reads SYDVKM. The CDR3 coding sequence is TGTGCCAGCAGTTTAAACCAGTGGCAGCCCCAGCATTTT. Amino acids: CASSLNQWQPQHF.

This clone occurred a few times. This sequence joins TRBV18 and TRBJ1-2; 7 bases match TRBD1. The CDR3 length is 17 residues. The germline CDR1 and CDR2 sequences are KGHSH and LQKENI. J was trimmed by 2 bases and V by 6 bases; bases with no gene match: 15. The chain's CDR3 is CASSPIPVGGSNYGYTF. CDR3 DNA sequence: TGTGCCAGCTCCCCAATACCAGTAGGGGGCTCGAACTATGGCTACACCTTC.

CDR3 residues: CASSPPQRGRSTDTQYF. For the CDR3, the DNA is TGTGCCAGCAGCCCCCCCCAACGCGGGAGATCGACAGATACGCAGTATTTT. This sequence joins TRBV28 and TRBJ2-3; 7 nucleotides match TRBD2. Trimming took 6 bases from V and 3 from J; bases not matched to a gene: 15. In germline, CDR1 is MDHEN, CDR2 SYDVKM. There are 17 residues in the CDR3.

This chain connects TRBV28 to TRBJ1-2, with D perhaps matching TRBD1 (6 bases). The length of the CDR3 is 15 residues. From germline, CDR1 is MDHEN and CDR2 SYDVKM. The germline V and J ends were trimmed by 6 bases and 1 base, with 15 bases remaining between them. The CDR3 sequence: CASSPGTLFNYGYTF. The CDR3 DNA reads TGTGCCAGCAGCCCCGGGACATTGTTTAACTATGGCTACACCTTC.

This clone was seen more than once but under ten times. The chain joins TRBV28 to TRBJ1-1, with D perhaps matching TRBD1 (6 bases). Deletions cut 6 bases from V and 7 bases from J, with 18 bases between. Germline lookup yields CDR1 MDHEN and CDR2 SYDVKM. The CDR3 consists of 14 residues. The CDR3 is CASSLRGGISEAFF. In DNA form, the CDR3 reads TGTGCCAGCAGCCTTCGGGGGGGCATTAGTGAAGCTTTCTTT.

This rearrangement joins TRBV6-1 to TRBJ1-4; D ambiguous. V shed 8 bases and J shed 4 bases, with 14 bases lying between them. This CDR3 is built from 14 residues. Germline V gene lookup returns CDR1 MNHNS and CDR2 SASEGT. The CDR3 nucleotides read TGTGCCAGCTCCGAAACGGGGAATAATGAAAAACTGTTTTTT. It specifies CASSETGNNEKLFF.

The chain couples TRBV10-2 to TRBJ2-3; D may be TRBD2 (6 bases). The CDR3 length is 14 residues. The V gene's germline CDR1 is WSHSY and CDR2 SAAADI. Trimming cost V 2 bases and J 9 bases, with 15 bases left between them. CDR3 residues: CASSEELARDTQYF. The CDR3 DNA reads TGCGCCAGCAGTGAGGAACTAGCCCGTGACACGCAGTATTTT.

The genes are TRBV6-5 and TRBJ1-4; D is perhaps TRBD1 (5 bases). Trimming left V 7 bases short and J 3 bases short, with 15 bases between. The germline CDR1 and CDR2 sequences are MNHEY and SVGAGI. This CDR3 region has 15 residues. CDR3 nucleotides: TGTGCCAGCACTATGCGGGACGGTGCTAATGAAAAACTGTTTTTT. Translation: CASTMRDGANEKLFF.

This rearrangement joins TRBV27 to TRBJ2-7; D may be TRBD1 (6 bases). This CDR3 spans 15 amino acids. CDR1 and CDR2 from the germline V gene are MNHEY and SMNVEV (reference sequence). The ends were cut back, 3 bases at V and 3 bases at J, with 15 bases in the middle. The chain's CDR3 is CASSFGSGQFYEQYF. The CDR3 nucleotides are TGTGCCAGCAGTTTTGGATCGGGACAATTCTACGAGCAGTACTTC.

This chain joins TRBV18 and TRBJ1-1, with TRBD1 matching over 10 bases. The germline V gene encodes CDR1 KGHSH and CDR2 LQKENI. The CDR3 contains 14 residues. Trimming cost V 3 bases and J 3 bases; bases outside gene matches: 1. The CDR3 loop reads CASSPTGGYTEAFF. The CDR3 DNA reads TGTGCCAGCTCACCGACAGGGGGCTACACTGAAGCTTTCTTT. The full variable domain, rest sourced from reference TRBV18 and TRBJ1-1, is NAGVMQNPRHLVRRRGQEARLRCSPMKGHSHVYWYRQLPEEGLKFMVYLQKENIIDESGMPKERFSAEFPKEGPSILRIQQVVRGDSAAYFCASSPTGGYTEAFFGQGTRLTVV.

This chain uses TRBV28 with TRBJ2-3, with D possibly TRBD2 on 5 matching bases. The CDR3 runs 12 residues. Between the trimmed V and J ends, which lost 6 bases and 6 bases, there was a span of 10 bases. Germline loops: CDR1 MDHEN, CDR2 SYDVKM. The CDR3 nucleotides read TGTGCCAGCAGCCCACCGGGGGATACGCAGTATTTT. This gives the protein CASSPPGDTQYF. Drawing the rest from reference TRBV28 and TRBJ2-3, the complete variable domain is DVKVTQSSRYLVKRTGEKVFLECVQDMDHENMFWYRQDPGLGLRLIYFSYDVKMKEKGDIPEGYSVSREKKERFSLILESASTNQTSMYLCASSPPGDTQYFGPGTRLTVL.

The chain links TRBV9 to TRBJ2-3; TRBD2 matches at 11 bases. The CDR3 has 16 amino acids. Germline V gene lookup returns CDR1 SGDLS and CDR2 YYNGEE. V was clipped by 2 bases and J by 8 bases; unmatched bases: 10. The CDR3 DNA reads TGTGCCAGCAGCGTTTCACCTAGCGGGGGGCCGGTTACGCAGTATTTT. Translation: CASSVSPSGGPVTQYF. Full variable domain (rest looked up from reference TRBV9 and TRBJ2-3): DSGVTQTPKHLITATGQRVTLRCSPRSGDLSVYWYQQSLDQGLQFLIQYYNGEERAKGNILERFSAQQFPDLHSELNLSSLELGDSALYFCASSVSPSGGPVTQYFGPGTRLTVL.

The rearrangement joins TRBV5-4 to TRBJ2-7, with 9 bases fitting TRBD2. With V trimmed by 3 bases and J by 1 base, 2 bases remained unmatched. Germline V gene lookup returns CDR1 SGHNT and CDR2 YYREEE (reference sequence). There are 14 residues in the CDR3. As DNA, the CDR3 is TGTGCCAGCAGCTCGGGACTAGCTTCCTACGAGCAGTACTTC. As protein: CASSSGLASYEQYF.

V and J are TRBV5-1 and TRBJ2-1; TRBD2 might be the D (7 bases). Trimming took off 4 bases at V and 6 bases at J, with 17 bases between the two ends. CDR1 is SGHRS, CDR2 YFSETQ, per germline. This CDR3 has 15 residues. The CDR3 loop reads CASSGGGGDGNEQFF. Written as DNA, the CDR3 is TGCGCCAGCAGCGGGGGAGGGGGGGACGGCAATGAGCAGTTCTTC. The variable domain in full, with the rest retrieved from reference TRBV5-1 and TRBJ2-1, is KAGVTQTPRYLIKTRGQQVTLSCSPISGHRSVSWYQQTPGQGLQFLFEYFSETQRNKGNFPGRFSGRQFSNSRSEMNVSTLELGDSALYLCASSGGGGDGNEQFFGPGTRLTVL.

The rearrangement joins TRBV6-1 to TRBJ2-7; 7 nucleotides match TRBD2. CDR3 size: 18 residues. Trimming took 4 bases from V and 0 from J; bases not matched to a gene: 15. CDR1 MNHNS and CDR2 SASEGT come from the germline V gene. CDR3 loop: CASSALPGGASSSYEQYF. DNA for the CDR3: TGTGCCAGCAGTGCACTTCCGGGGGGAGCAAGTAGCTCCTACGAGCAGTACTTC.

The CDR3 sequence: CASSRVVRGTDEKLFF. The CDR3, as DNA: TGTGCCAGCAGCAGGGTGGTCCGGGGAACCGATGAAAAACTGTTTTTT. V is TRBV5-8 and J is TRBJ1-4; D gene unclear. CDR1 is SGHTS, CDR2 YDEGEE, per germline. CDR3 size: 16 residues. V was cut by 4 bases and J by 6 bases, with 19 bases left in between.

This clone came up a few times. This chain uses TRBV9 with TRBJ2-1; tentatively, D is TRBD2 (5 bases). Germline V gene sequence: CDR1 SGDLS, CDR2 YYNGEE. Trimming removed 4 bases from V and 1 base from J, with 9 bases in between. CDR3 length: 14 residues. DNA of the CDR3: TGTGCCAGCAGCTCAGGAGGTTCCTACAATGAGCAGTTCTTC. Residues: CASSSGGSYNEQFF. The full variable domain, completed using reference TRBV9 and TRBJ2-1, is DSGVTQTPKHLITATGQRVTLRCSPRSGDLSVYWYQQSLDQGLQFLIQYYNGEERAKGNILERFSAQQFPDLHSELNLSSLELGDSALYFCASSSGGSYNEQFFGPGTRLTVL.